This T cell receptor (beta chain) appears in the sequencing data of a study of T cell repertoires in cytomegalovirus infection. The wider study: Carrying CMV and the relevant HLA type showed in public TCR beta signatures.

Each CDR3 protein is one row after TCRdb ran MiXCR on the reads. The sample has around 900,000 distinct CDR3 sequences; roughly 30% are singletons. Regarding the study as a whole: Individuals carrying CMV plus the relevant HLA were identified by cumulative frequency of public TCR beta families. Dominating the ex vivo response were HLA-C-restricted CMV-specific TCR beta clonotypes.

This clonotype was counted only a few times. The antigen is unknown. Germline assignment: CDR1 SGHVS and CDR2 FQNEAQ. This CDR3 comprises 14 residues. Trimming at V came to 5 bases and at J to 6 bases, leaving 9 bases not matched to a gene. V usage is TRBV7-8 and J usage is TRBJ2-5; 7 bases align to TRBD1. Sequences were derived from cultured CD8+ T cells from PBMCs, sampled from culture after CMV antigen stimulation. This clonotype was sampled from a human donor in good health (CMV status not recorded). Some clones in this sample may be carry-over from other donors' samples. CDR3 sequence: CASSPAGGMKTQYF. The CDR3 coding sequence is TGTGCCAGCAGCCCGGCAGGGGGTATGAAGACCCAGTACTTC.